This passage covers 24 T cell receptor beta chains from one sample sequenced in a study of T cell repertoires in cytomegalovirus infection. These receptors' antigens are unknown. MiXCR, applied by TCRdb to the reads, yields one record per CDR3 protein. The sample holds 340,000 or so distinct CDR3 sequences, 20% to 25% seen once. The specimen was cultured PBMCs, collected from culture after CMV antigen stimulation. Every receptor here comes from a human donor in good health (CMV status not recorded). Some clones in this sample may be carry-over from other donors' samples.

The chain links TRBV20-1 to TRBJ2-7; tentatively, D is TRBD2 (5 bases). The germline V gene has CDR1 DFQATT and CDR2 SNEGSKA (reference sequence). CDR3 length: 11 residues. Trimming stripped 3 bases from V and 5 bases from J, with 8 bases between. The CDR3 loop reads CSARSGDEQYF. CDR3 nucleotide sequence: TGCAGTGCTAGGTCCGGGGACGAGCAGTACTTC.

The table lists this clonotype with many counts. This chain connects TRBV30 to TRBJ2-1; TRBD2 agrees at 8 bases. The germline gives CDR1 GTSNPN, CDR2 SVGIG (reference sequence). Trimming took 2 bases from V and 10 from J; bases not matched to a gene: 7. The CDR3 spans 13 residues. This CDR3 reads CAWSPGLVAEQFF. CDR3 coding DNA: TGTGCCTGGAGTCCGGGACTAGTGGCGGAGCAGTTCTTC. Based on the CDR3 plus reference TRBV30 and TRBJ2-1, the full variable domain is SQTIHQWPATLVQPVGSPLSLECTVEGTSNPNLYWYRQAAGRGLQLLFYSVGIGQISSEVPQNLSASRPQDRQFILSSKKLLLSDSGFYLCAWSPGLVAEQFFGPGTRLTVL.

This clonotype has at least ten counts. This chain connects TRBV7-2 to TRBJ2-1; TRBD2 matches at 10 bases. V gave up 4 bases and J gave up 12 bases; unmatched junction bases: 3. Germline V gene data show CDR1 as SGHTA and CDR2 as FQGNSA. This CDR3 region has 12 residues. CDR3 nucleotide sequence: TGTGCCAGCAGCTCTCAGCGGGAGGGGCAGTTCTTC. The encoded protein is CASSSQREGQFF.

The rearrangement links TRBV2 to TRBJ2-3; the D gene is possibly TRBD2 (5 bases). V shed 5 bases and J shed 11 bases, with 14 bases lying between them. CDR1 SNHLY and CDR2 FYNNEI come from the germline V gene. There are 12 residues in the CDR3. This CDR3 reads CASSQTTQEQYF. The CDR3 DNA sequence: TGTGCCAGCAGTCAGACTACGCAAGAGCAGTATTTT.

This rearrangement joins TRBV19 to TRBJ2-1; 8 positions agree with TRBD1. The germline gives CDR1 LNHDA, CDR2 SQIVND (reference sequence). This CDR3 is 16 amino acids long. V was clipped by 4 bases and J by 5 bases; unmatched bases: 10. DNA for the CDR3: TGTGCCAGTAGTACATTCGGACAGGGACCACACAATGAGCAGTTCTTC. It codes for CASSTFGQGPHNEQFF.

The CDR3 DNA reads TGCGCCAGCAGCTGGAGAGCCGGGACTAGCGGTTACTACGAGCAGTACTTC. Protein: CASSWRAGTSGYYEQYF. The J gene is TRBJ2-7, the V gene TRBV5-1; 11 nucleotides line up with TRBD2. CDR1 SGHRS and CDR2 YFSETQ come from the germline V gene. The ends lost 3 bases at V and 3 bases at J; junction bases unmatched: 11. This CDR3 spans 17 amino acids.

The V gene is TRBV18, the J gene TRBJ2-5, with D uncertain. Deletions cut 3 bases from V and 9 bases from J, with 11 bases between. The CDR3 is 12 amino acids. The germline CDR1 and CDR2 sequences are KGHSH and LQKENI. For the CDR3, the DNA is TGTGCCAGCTCACCTGAGGAAAGGGCCCAGTACTTC. Translating gives CASSPEERAQYF.

This clonotype has a count of ten or more. The V and J genes are TRBV7-2 and TRBJ2-3, with D hard to call. Germline assignment: CDR1 SGHTA and CDR2 FQGNSA. The V gene lost 6 bases and the J gene lost 2 bases, with 6 bases spanning the gap. The CDR3 totals 12 residues. DNA for the CDR3: TGTGCCAGCAGTCTCTTCACAGATACGCAGTATTTT. It encodes CASSLFTDTQYF.

This clonotype was seen ten or more times. The V and J genes are TRBV7-2 and TRBJ2-3; D may be TRBD1 or TRBD2 (6 bases each). The CDR3 consists of 16 residues. The V end was cut by 0 bases, the J end by 0 bases, with 10 bases between. Germline assignment: CDR1 SGHTA and CDR2 FQGNSA. CDR3 sequence: CASSLAAGQSTDTQYF. The CDR3 bases are TGTGCCAGCAGCTTAGCGGCGGGACAAAGCACAGATACGCAGTATTTT.

This clonotype was picked up a small number of times. The rearrangement joins TRBV7-2 to TRBJ1-3; the match to TRBD1 covers 11 bases. Trimming removed 4 bases from V and 3 bases from J; junction bases left unmatched: 2. CDR3 length: 15 amino acids. Germline CDR1 SGHTA, CDR2 FQGNSA. The CDR3 DNA follows: TGTGCCAGCAGCTGGACAGGGGGCTTTGGAAACACCATATATTTT. Residues: CASSWTGGFGNTIYF. The whole variable domain, remainder taken from reference TRBV7-2 and TRBJ1-3, is GAGVSQSPSNKVTEKGKDVELRCDPISGHTALYWYRQSLGQGLEFLIYFQGNSAPDKSGLPSDRFSAERTGGSVSTLTIQRTQQEDSAVYLCASSWTGGFGNTIYFGEGSWLTVV.

The chain links TRBV5-1 to TRBJ1-1, with TRBD1 identical over 9 bases. The CDR3 covers 12 residues. Losses at the gene ends were 4 bases for V and 9 bases for J; bases not matched to a gene: 4. Germline CDR1 and CDR2: SGHRS and YFSETQ. Here the CDR3 reads CASSPGQGKAFF. The CDR3 nucleotides read TGCGCCAGCAGCCCGGGACAGGGCAAAGCTTTCTTT.

There are many counts of this clonotype. This chain joins TRBV6-1 and TRBJ2-1; TRBD1 matches 8 bases. CDR3 length: 14 residues. CDR1 is MNHNS, CDR2 SASEGT, per germline. The junction had 3 bases not matched to a gene; V was cut back by 6 bases and J by 2 bases. CDR3 in DNA: TGTGCCAGCAGCGGACAGGGAACCTACAATGAGCAGTTCTTC. It codes for CASSGQGTYNEQFF.

The J gene is TRBJ1-2, the V gene TRBV20-1, with D tentatively TRBD1 (6 bases). Germline V gene sequence: CDR1 DFQATT, CDR2 SNEGSKA (reference sequence). CDR3 length: 13 residues. Trimming shortened V by 3 bases and J by 4 bases, and 12 bases separated the two germline ends. CDR3 residues: CSASPTGSYGYTF. The CDR3 DNA sequence: TGCAGTGCTAGCCCGACAGGTTCCTATGGCTACACCTTC.

This clonotype was counted between two and nine times. The V and J genes are TRBV7-2 and TRBJ2-2; 7 nucleotides agree with TRBD2. The junction had 14 bases not matched to a gene; V was cut back by 5 bases and J by 5 bases. From germline, CDR1 is SGHTA and CDR2 FQGNSA. The CDR3 has 17 amino acids. Here the CDR3 reads CASSGRTSNTDTGELFF. The CDR3 DNA reads TGTGCCAGCAGCGGACGGACTAGTAACACAGATACCGGGGAGCTGTTTTTT.

This clonotype appeared a few times. The V gene is TRBV20-1, the J gene TRBJ1-4; D gene unclear. Trimming stripped 2 bases from V and 5 bases from J, with 6 bases between. The CDR3 consists of 12 residues. CDR1 is DFQATT and CDR2 is SNEGSKA in the germline V gene (reference sequence). As DNA, the CDR3 is TGCAGTGCTAGATTTGTAAATGAAAAACTGTTTTTT. Amino acid sequence: CSARFVNEKLFF.

In this sample, this clonotype turned up many times. The chain recombines TRBV12-3 or TRBV12-4 with TRBJ2-4, with 7 bases aligning to TRBD2. V shed 6 bases and J 3 bases; nucleotides not matched to a gene: 29. The CDR3 is 22 residues long. In DNA, the CDR3 is TGTGCCAGCAGCCCTACGGTTCCTTGGCCACGACAGCTCCCGGGGGGCAAAAACATTCAGTACTTC. It codes for CASSPTVPWPRQLPGGKNIQYF.

The table lists this clonotype with many counts. The CDR3 coding sequence is TGCAGCGTTGACCTAGCGGGAGTCGATACGCAGTATTTT. It specifies CSVDLAGVDTQYF. The J gene is TRBJ2-3, the V gene TRBV29-1; 10 positions agree with TRBD2. CDR1 and CDR2 from the germline V gene are SQVTM and ANQGSEA. The trim removed 3 bases at V and 6 bases at J, leaving 3 bases unmatched. The CDR3 has 13 residues.

The chain recombines TRBV19 with TRBJ1-4; the match to TRBD1 covers 7 bases. The CDR3 runs 15 residues. Germline V gives CDR1 LNHDA, CDR2 SQIVND (reference sequence). Unmatched junction bases numbered 10, after V lost 5 bases and J lost 7 bases. CDR3 residues: CASSVRQGGGEKLFF. The CDR3 bases are TGTGCCAGTAGTGTCCGACAGGGCGGAGGTGAAAAACTGTTTTTT.

This clonotype was counted a few times. The V and J genes are TRBV4-3 and TRBJ2-7, with D maybe TRBD2 (5 bases). Germline V gene lookup returns CDR1 LGHNA and CDR2 YSLEER. V lost 4 bases to trimming and J lost 3 bases, with 19 bases between them. The CDR3 loop spans 16 amino acids. In DNA form, the CDR3 reads TGCGCCAGCAGCCGACCCGAGAGCGGCCCGCACTACGAGCAGTACGTC. This encodes CASSRPESGPHYEQYV.

The chain recombines TRBV7-9 with TRBJ2-7; D gene uncertain. Germline assignment: CDR1 SEHNR and CDR2 FQNEAQ (reference sequence). CDR3 length: 16 residues. V was cut by 5 bases and J by 3 bases, with 20 bases left in between. The CDR3 coding sequence is TGTGCCAGCAGCCCCGGTGGGTCGGGTGCGATCTACGAGCAGTACGTC. Its protein is CASSPGGSGAIYEQYV.

This clonotype occurred a few times. J is TRBJ1-1 and V is TRBV19, with D maybe TRBD1 (5 bases). This CDR3 comprises 14 residues. Germline CDR1 reads LNHDA; CDR2 reads SQIVND (reference sequence). The germline V and J ends were trimmed by 2 bases and 0 bases, with 7 bases remaining between them. The CDR3 DNA sequence: TGTGCCAGTAGTATACAGGGAATGAACACTGAAGCTTTCTTT. Its protein product is CASSIQGMNTEAFF.

This sequence joins TRBV28 and TRBJ1-2, with D unclear. The CDR3 has 13 residues. Looked up from germline, CDR1 is MDHEN and CDR2 is SYDVKM. The ends were cut back, 6 bases at V and 7 bases at J, with 15 bases in the middle. CDR3 region: CASSLTKGSGYTF. DNA for the CDR3: TGTGCCAGCAGCCTTACAAAGGGTAGTGGCTACACCTTC.

The chain carries TRBV7-8 and TRBJ2-7, with 9 positions matching TRBD2. CDR3 length: 15 residues. Germline V gene data show CDR1 as SGHVS and CDR2 as FQNEAQ. The ends lost 1 base at V and 3 bases at J; junction bases unmatched: 4. CDR3 in DNA: TGTGCCAGCAGCTTAGGGGCTAGCGGGGTCTACGAGCAGTACTTC. It yields the protein CASSLGASGVYEQYF.

This clonotype was recorded a few times. The chain couples TRBV5-4 to TRBJ2-3; D is perhaps TRBD2 (6 bases). CDR1 and CDR2 from the germline V gene are SGHNT and YYREEE (reference sequence). V dropped 2 bases and J dropped 1 base, with 14 bases sitting between them. This CDR3 contains 16 residues. DNA of the CDR3: TGTGCCAGCAGCTTTTTCCTCGGGGGAGGCACAGATACGCAGTATTTT. As protein: CASSFFLGGGTDTQYF.